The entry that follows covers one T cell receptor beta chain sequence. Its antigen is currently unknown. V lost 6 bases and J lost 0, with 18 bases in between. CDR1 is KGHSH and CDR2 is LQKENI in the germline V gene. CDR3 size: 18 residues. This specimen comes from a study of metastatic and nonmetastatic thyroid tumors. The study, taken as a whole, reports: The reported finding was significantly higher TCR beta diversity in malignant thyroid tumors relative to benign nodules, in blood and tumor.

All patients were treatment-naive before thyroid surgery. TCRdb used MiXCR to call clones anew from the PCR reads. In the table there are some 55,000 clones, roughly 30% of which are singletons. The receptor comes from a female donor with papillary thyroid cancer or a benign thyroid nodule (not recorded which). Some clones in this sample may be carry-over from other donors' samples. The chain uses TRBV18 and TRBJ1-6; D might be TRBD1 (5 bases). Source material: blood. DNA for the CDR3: TGTGCCAGCTCCCTGGAGGGGATCTCAAGCTCCTATAATTCACCCCTCCACTTT. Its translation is CASSLEGISSSYNSPLHF.